Listed below are T cell receptor beta chains from one sample, sequenced in a study of PD-1 blockade in classical Hodgkin lymphoma. Profiled with immunoSEQ multiplex PCR; TCRdb holds only in-frame clones, not every one. Found here are some 86,000 clones, about nine tenths of them singletons; the top ten hold approximately 2.9%. The sample in question was peripheral blood mononuclear cells (PBMCs), obtained before the fourth cycle of nivolumab. The origin of the receptors is a human donor with classical Hodgkin lymphoma. CDR3s include the opening cysteine and the closing phenylalanine or tryptophan. A D gene is named only where the DNA matches it firmly. Clone size appears in some rows only: once, few, many, or a class for an expanded clone.

few TRBJ1-5 - TRBV28 CASSGDLSFQHF TGTGCCAGCAGTGGGGACCTGAGTTTCCAGCATTTT
- TRBJ2-7 - TRBV30 CAWSVGSAYEQYF TGTGCCTGGAGTGTAGGTAGTGCCTACGAGCAGTACTTC
- TRBJ2-7 - TRBV7-2 CASSLMWMETYEQYF TGTGCCAGCAGCTTAATGTGGATGGAGACCTACGAGCAGTACTTC
- TRBJ2-7 - TRBV6-6 CASSYSGRSSSYEQYF TGTGCCAGCAGTTACTCCGGCAGGAGTTCTTCCTACGAGCAGTACTTC
- TRBJ2-7 TRBD1 TRBV4-2 CASSQESDRGHEQYF TGTGCCAGCAGCCAAGAATCGGACAGGGGGCACGAGCAGTACTTC
- TRBJ2-1 TRBD2 TRBV5-1 CASSAPPSGGLVWEQFF TGCGCCAGCAGCGCCCCACCTAGCGGGGGGTTGGTTTGGGAGCAGTTCTTC
- TRBJ2-1 - TRBV29-1 CSVDGKTYNEQFF TGCAGCGTTGACGGGAAGACCTACAATGAGCAGTTCTTC
- TRBJ1-1 - TRBV4-3 CASSQDRGWVTEAFF TGCGCCAGCAGCCAAGATCGAGGGTGGGTCACTGAAGCTTTCTTT
few TRBJ1-3 - TRBV30 CAWDSGNTIYF TGTGCCTGGGATTCTGGAAACACCATATATTTT
- TRBJ1-2 - TRBV28 CASSFLAGQGNGYTF TGTGCCAGCAGTTTTCTAGCGGGGCAGGGGAATGGCTACACCTTC
- TRBJ1-5 TRBD1 TRBV18 CASSQGAINQPQHF TGTGCCAGCTCACAGGGGGCGATCAATCAGCCCCAGCATTTT
- TRBJ1-1 - TRBV29-1 CSAEGKTKLEAFF TGCAGCGCCGAAGGAAAAACCAAACTTGAAGCTTTCTTT